The entry below describes one T cell receptor beta chain. The method was immunoSEQ multiplex PCR; TCRdb's version includes in-frame clones alone and lacks a portion of them. The table records some 220,000 clones, around 85% of them present only once. This sample stems from a study of blood T cell repertoires in COVID-19. Overall study: The study drew acute and convalescent COVID-19 samples from the United States, Italy and Spain. T cells, B-cell-depleted T cells, or PBMCs provided the cDNA or gDNA that served as material.

This CDR3 spans 15 amino acids. In germline, CDR1 is MNHNS, CDR2 SASEGT. V lost 3 bases, J lost 3 bases, and 5 bases stayed unmatched. The gene calls are TRBV6-1 and TRBJ2-1; 7 bases are shared with TRBD2. Sequencing was performed on peripheral blood. The source of this sequence is a woman between 55 and 75 years old with active or convalescent COVID-19. In DNA form, the CDR3 reads TGTGCCAGCAGTGAGTCTAGCGGCCGCTACAATGAGCAGTTCTTC. It yields the protein CASSESSGRYNEQFF.